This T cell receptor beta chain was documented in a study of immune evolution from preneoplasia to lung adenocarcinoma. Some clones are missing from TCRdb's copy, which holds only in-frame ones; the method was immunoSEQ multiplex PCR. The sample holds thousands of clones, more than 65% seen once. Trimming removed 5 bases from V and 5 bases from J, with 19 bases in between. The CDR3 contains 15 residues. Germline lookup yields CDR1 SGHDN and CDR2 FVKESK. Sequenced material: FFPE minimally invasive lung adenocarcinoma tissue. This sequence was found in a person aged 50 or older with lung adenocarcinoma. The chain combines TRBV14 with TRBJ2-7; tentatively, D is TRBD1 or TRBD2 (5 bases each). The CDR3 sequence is CASSSGLLIRDEQYF. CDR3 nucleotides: TGTGCCAGCAGCTCAGGACTCCTCATCAGGGACGAGCAGTACTTC.